The sample holds many counts of the clone carrying this T cell receptor (beta chain). Each CDR3 protein is one row after TCRdb ran MiXCR on the 5' RACE reads. The sample shows some 83,000 distinct CDR3 sequences, just over 2.5% of them seen only once. The record originates from a study of neurological immune-mediated disorders. Trimming took 3 bases from V and 5 from J, leaving 9 bases between them. Germline V gene sequence: CDR1 SGHTA, CDR2 FQGNSA. The CDR3 runs 13 residues. The source is a woman aged 25 to 39 with multiple sclerosis. The specimen was PBMCs. This sequence joins TRBV7-2 and TRBJ2-3; D ambiguous. The CDR3 loop is CASSLFGLDTQYF. The DNA of the CDR3 is TGTGCCAGCAGCTTGTTCGGTTTAGATACGCAGTATTTT. The whole variable domain, remainder taken from reference TRBV7-2 and TRBJ2-3, is GAGVSQSPSNKVTEKGKDVELRCDPISGHTALYWYRQSLGQGLEFLIYFQGNSAPDKSGLPSDRFSAERTGGSVSTLTIQRTQQEDSAVYLCASSLFGLDTQYFGPGTRLTVL.